This T cell receptor beta chain was observed in a study of blood T cell repertoires in COVID-19. Looking at the study overall: Specimens from acute and convalescent COVID-19 originated in the United States, Italy and Spain.

Authors' methods: By means of reference gene primer amplification, nucleated cell counts were estimated. Sequenced by immunoSEQ multiplex PCR; TCRdb stores in-frame clones only, minus some. From that table come the V and J calls and clone size; the DNA was used to work out D and trimming. The sample records about 300,000 clones, 65% to 90% being singletons. Germline V lookup: CDR1 LNHDA, CDR2 SQIVND (reference sequence). The V and J ends lost 6 bases and 7 bases, in that order; junction bases with no gene match: 4. This CDR3 has 13 residues. Recruits, aged roughly 18 to 89 years, lived in 20 to 30 US areas. Categorization into cohorts depended on clinical history that participants reported.

This receptor was taken from a young man who had recovered from COVID-19. The chain joins TRBV19 to TRBJ1-5, with 9 nucleotides matching TRBD1. The sequenced sample consisted of PBMCs or T cells enriched from blood (not recorded which). In DNA form, the CDR3 reads TGTGCCAGTAGGGGGACAGGGAACCAGCCCCAGCATTTT. It is translated as CASRGTGNQPQHF.